The 14 T cell receptor beta chains reported below all come from one sample, sequenced in a study of T cells in Graves' hyperthyroidism and ophthalmopathy. TCR beta CDR3 region amplification was performed from RNA transcripts. In the first-round RT-PCR of the TCR CDR3, the HTBI primer set was used. TCRdb recomputed calls from the multiplex PCR reads with MiXCR, one row per CDR3 protein. The table lists approximately 600,000 distinct CDR3 sequences, 15% to 20% of them singletons. Material for sequencing was blood. These receptors all stem from a woman aged 25 to 39 with Graves' hyperthyroidism.

As to this clonotype: With a much larger clone just one base away, this may be a read error. The J gene is TRBJ2-1, the V gene TRBV29-1, with 9 bases fitting TRBD2. This CDR3 comprises 13 residues. Per the germline V gene, CDR1 is SQVTM and CDR2 is ANQGSEA. For the CDR3, the DNA is TGCAGCTTAGCGGGAGATTCCTACAATGGGCAGTTCTTC. Its protein is CSLAGDSYNGQFF.

This clonotype came up many times. CDR3: CASRRGENSGNTIYF. The CDR3, as DNA: TGTGCCAGCAGACGGGGGGAAAACTCTGGAAACACCATATATTTT. The V gene is TRBV28, the J gene TRBJ1-3; TRBD1 is a possible D gene (5 bases). Trimming removed 6 bases from V and 0 bases from J, with 12 bases in between. CDR3 size: 15 residues. CDR1 and CDR2 from the germline V gene are MDHEN and SYDVKM.

The chain combines TRBV4-1 with TRBJ1-2, with no clear D. Trimming took 0 bases from V and 8 from J, leaving 13 bases between them. This CDR3 has 14 amino acids. Per the germline V gene, CDR1 is MGHRA and CDR2 is YSYEKL. The CDR3 loop reads CASSQDREVPGYTF. CDR3 DNA: TGCGCCAGCAGCCAAGATAGGGAGGTCCCGGGCTACACCTTC.

This clonotype came up many times. This chain connects TRBV19 to TRBJ2-7; possible D gene TRBD1, 6 bases. CDR3 length: 16 residues. Between the trimmed V and J ends, which lost 7 bases and 2 bases, there was a span of 21 bases. The V gene's germline CDR1 is LNHDA and CDR2 SQIVND (reference sequence). In nucleotides, the CDR3 is TGTGCCAGTACCCCGGACCAGGACAGAGATGCCTACGAGCAGTACTTC. Amino acid sequence: CASTPDQDRDAYEQYF. The variable domain in full, with the rest retrieved from reference TRBV19 and TRBJ2-7, is DGGITQSPKYLFRKEGQNVTLSCEQNLNHDAMYWYRQDPGQGLRLIYYSQIVNDFQKGDIAEGYSVSREKKESFPLTVTSAQKNPTAFYLCASTPDQDRDAYEQYFGPGTRLTVT.

This clonotype has ten or more counts. This chain links TRBV11-2 with TRBJ2-1; unclear D gene. CDR3 length equals 12 residues. The V gene's germline CDR1 is SGHAT and CDR2 FQNNGV. V was trimmed by 2 bases and J by 12 bases, leaving 11 bases between them. This CDR3 reads CASSLTATAQFF. The CDR3 coding sequence is TGTGCCAGCAGCTTAACAGCTACTGCGCAGTTCTTC. The full variable domain, completed using reference TRBV11-2 and TRBJ2-1, is EAGVAQSPRYKIIEKRQSVAFWCNPISGHATLYWYQQILGQGPKLLIQFQNNGVVDDSQLPKDRFSAERLKGVDSTLKIQPAKLEDSAVYLCASSLTATAQFFGPGTRLTVL.

This clonotype was observed at least ten times. This sequence joins TRBV11-3 and TRBJ2-3, with D perhaps assigned TRBD1 or TRBD2 (5 bases each). The V end lost 4 bases, the J end lost 0 bases, and 14 bases lay between the germline ends. Germline values: CDR1 SGHNT, CDR2 YENEEA. The CDR3 is made up of 16 amino acids. This CDR3 reads CASSSGRLGSTDTQYF. The DNA for the CDR3 is TGTGCCAGCAGCTCGGGACGGCTAGGGAGCACAGATACGCAGTATTTT.

The gene calls are TRBV12-3 or TRBV12-4 and TRBJ2-7; 14 bases fit TRBD2. Trimming cost V 4 bases and J 5 bases; bases outside gene matches: 7. The CDR3 is 16 amino acids. The CDR3 coding sequence is TGTGCCAGCAGTTCAAGGACTAGCGGGAGGCCCGACGAGCAGTACTTC. As protein: CASSSRTSGRPDEQYF.

This clonotype was picked up many times. The V and J genes are TRBV11-3 and TRBJ2-3, with D unresolved. The germline CDR1 and CDR2 sequences are SGHNT and YENEEA. This CDR3 comprises 14 residues. V lost 3 bases and J lost 0, with 7 bases in between. In DNA, the CDR3 is TGTGCCAGCAGCTTCCCGGTTAGCACAGATACGCAGTATTTT. Translating gives CASSFPVSTDTQYF.

This clonotype has ten or more counts. The chain joins TRBV20-1 to TRBJ2-1; no reliable D call. The CDR3 totals 13 residues. The germline V gene has CDR1 DFQATT and CDR2 SNEGSKA (reference sequence). V was trimmed by 0 bases and J by 8 bases, leaving 11 bases between them. The CDR3 DNA reads as TGCAGTGCTAGAGAGACCCGCCGGGATGAGCAGTTCTTC. Translation gives CSARETRRDEQFF.

The chain recombines TRBV28 with TRBJ2-5, with TRBD1 matching 9 bases. The junction had 10 bases not matched to a gene; V was cut back by 6 bases and J by 5 bases. Germline loops: CDR1 MDHEN, CDR2 SYDVKM. CDR3 length: 15 amino acids. The chain's CDR3 is CASSPPDRGGETQYF. Here the CDR3 DNA reads TGTGCCAGCAGCCCGCCTGACAGGGGGGGCGAGACCCAGTACTTC. Using reference TRBV28 and TRBJ2-5 for the parts outside the CDR3, the full variable domain is DVKVTQSSRYLVKRTGEKVFLECVQDMDHENMFWYRQDPGLGLRLIYFSYDVKMKEKGDIPEGYSVSREKKERFSLILESASTNQTSMYLCASSPPDRGGETQYFGPGTRLLVL.

This clonotype has at least ten counts. This chain uses TRBV7-2 with TRBJ2-2; tentatively, D is TRBD1 or TRBD2 (5 bases each). Per the germline V gene, CDR1 is SGHTA and CDR2 is FQGNSA. CDR3 length: 15 amino acids. V gave up 2 bases and J gave up 4 bases, with 11 bases separating them. The CDR3 region has the DNA TGTGCCAGCAGCTTAAAGGCCGGGACCACCGGGGAGCTGTTTTTT. The encoded protein is CASSLKAGTTGELFF.

This clonotype was recorded a few times. V usage is TRBV19 and J usage is TRBJ2-3, with 7 bases aligning to TRBD2. CDR1 is LNHDA, CDR2 SQIVND, per germline (reference sequence). The length of the CDR3 is 15 residues. The trim removed 4 bases at V and 6 bases at J, leaving 10 bases unmatched. This chain's CDR3 is CASSKATSWSDTQYF. In DNA form, the CDR3 reads TGTGCCAGTAGTAAGGCGACTAGCTGGTCGGATACGCAGTATTTT.

The chain links TRBV12-3 or TRBV12-4 to TRBJ2-3; 7 positions agree with TRBD2. There are 15 residues in the CDR3. With V trimmed by 10 bases and J by 6 bases, 16 bases remained unmatched. In DNA, the CDR3 is TGTGCCACCCGGGCCCTAGCGGAAGGGCCGGATACGCAGTATTTT. This encodes CATRALAEGPDTQYF.

This clonotype was seen only a few times. The V and J genes are TRBV4-2 and TRBJ1-1; 7 bases are a match to TRBD1. The germline CDR1 and CDR2 sequences are LGHNA and YNFKEQ. V dropped 1 base and J dropped 6; count of bases not matched to a gene: 5. The CDR3 extends over 14 amino acids. CDR3: CASSQGVGGAEAFF. In DNA, the CDR3 is TGTGCCAGCAGCCAAGGCGTAGGGGGCGCTGAAGCTTTCTTT.